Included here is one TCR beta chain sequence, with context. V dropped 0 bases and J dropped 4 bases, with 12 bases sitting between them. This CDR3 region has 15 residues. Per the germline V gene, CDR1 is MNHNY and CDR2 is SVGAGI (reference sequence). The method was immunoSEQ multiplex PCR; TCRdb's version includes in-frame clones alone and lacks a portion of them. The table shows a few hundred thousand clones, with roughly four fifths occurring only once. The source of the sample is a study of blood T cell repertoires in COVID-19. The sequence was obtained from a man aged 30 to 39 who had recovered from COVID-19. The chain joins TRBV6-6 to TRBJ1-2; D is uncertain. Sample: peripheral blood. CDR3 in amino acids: CASSYSSTPSYGYTF. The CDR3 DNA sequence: TGTGCCAGCAGTTACTCGTCAACACCAAGCTATGGCTACACCTTC.